This TCR beta chain was captured in a study of cytomegalovirus exposure and HLA in healthy donors. In the PCR, 60 Vbeta and 13 Jbeta primers were used. Libraries were prepared by immunoSEQ multiplex PCR; TCRdb keeps only in-frame clonotypes and omits some of them. The sample shows some 100,000 clones, roughly 80% of them seen only once. CDR1 is SGHTA and CDR2 is FQGTGA in the germline V gene. The CDR3 is made up of 16 amino acids. Trimming cost V 4 bases and J 0 bases; bases outside gene matches: 6. Sequencing was done on a sample of PBMCs. This TCR was recovered from a girl aged 2 to 9 in good health and CMV-seropositive. The gene calls are TRBV7-3 and TRBJ1-1; 9 bases agree with TRBD1. This CDR3 is CASSYPGQGMNTEAFF. CDR3 bases: TGTGCCAGCAGCTACCCGGGACAGGGCATGAACACTGAAGCTTTCTTT.